The text below deals with one TCR beta chain. The antigen is undetermined. Measured with immunoSEQ multiplex PCR; TCRdb has only the in-frame clones, and not every one. The table includes approximately 13,000 clones, roughly 88% detected once. Germline CDR1 is SGHAT and CDR2 is FQNNGV. This CDR3 has 13 residues. V shed 3 bases and J 10 bases; nucleotides not matched to a gene: 3. The sample originates from a study of tumor-infiltrating lymphocytes in localized non-small cell lung cancer. Study-wide results and caveats: No T-cell fraction difference was seen between IM1 and IM2 tumors. Only some patients had TCR sequencing, depending on available tissue. Each assay used a separate piece of the same tissue.

The TCR was taken from a human donor with non-small cell lung cancer. Sequencing used uninvolved lung tissue not adjacent to the tumor. V gene TRBV11-2 combines with J gene TRBJ2-1; 10 bases agree with TRBD2. CDR3 in DNA: TGTGCCAGCAGCTTGGTGGGACTAGCGGAGCAGTTCTTC. Residues: CASSLVGLAEQFF.